This T cell receptor beta chain was found in a study of blood T cells in healthy people across ages. Trimming took 2 bases from V and 2 from J; bases not matched to a gene: 6. Germline V gene lookup returns CDR1 MNHEY and CDR2 SVGEGT. This CDR3 is built from 15 residues. PCR was performed a second time for about 7 to 11 cycles using a sample-barcoded 5' primer and a J-beta primer mix. Carrying 12 random nucleotides, a template-switch adaptor labeled each individual cDNA molecule. TCRdb re-called the 5' RACE reads with MiXCR, one entry per CDR3 protein. This repertoire shows about 290,000 distinct CDR3 sequences, roughly a quarter found once; its top ten account for 25% to 35%. General study results and limits: Researchers deemed the diversity estimates from one million T cells underestimates. CMV infection status of these donors was not known. Donors of long life had a larger count of naive CD4+ cells and greater diversity than aged donors.

This clonotype was detected a few times. Antigen specificity is unknown. This receptor was obtained from a woman in her 70s in good health. The sequencing input was blood. The chain couples TRBV6-2 or TRBV6-3 to TRBJ2-7; 7 positions agree with TRBD2. Here the CDR3 reads CASSYGGRNPYEQYF. The CDR3 coding sequence is TGTGCCAGCAGTTACGGCGGGAGAAACCCCTACGAGCAGTACTTC.